The rows below give T cell receptor beta chains drawn from one sample of a study of T cell responses to AZD1222 COVID-19 vaccine. TCRdb's copy holds only in-frame clones and misses some; the assay was immunoSEQ multiplex PCR. The data contain approximately 100,000 clones, 85% to 90% of them singletons. The sequenced sample was peripheral blood, obtained 28 days after the second AZD1222 dose. The receptors here all came from an adult who received the AZD1222 COVID-19 vaccine. Both conserved end residues are part of each CDR3. Each record gives: clone size, V gene, CDR3 length, J gene, D gene, CDR3 protein, CDR3 DNA. The D gene is left open where the match is weak. Clone size is not always given. Where it is, it says once, few, many or a class for expanded clones.

abundance: .; v_gene: TRBV9; len: 13; j_gene: TRBJ1-6; d_gene: .; CDR3aa: CASSVAYNSPLHF; CDR3nt: TGTGCCAGCAGCGTAGCCTATAATTCACCCCTCCACTTT
abundance: .; v_gene: TRBV29-1; len: 14; j_gene: TRBJ1-1; d_gene: .; CDR3aa: CSVVEQPMNTEAFF; CDR3nt: TGCAGCGTTGTGGAACAGCCAATGAACACTGAAGCTTTCTTT
abundance: .; v_gene: TRBV19; len: 15; j_gene: TRBJ1-1; d_gene: .; CDR3aa: CASSIFPGVNTEAFF; CDR3nt: TGTGCCAGTAGTATATTTCCGGGGGTGAACACTGAAGCTTTCTTT
abundance: .; v_gene: TRBV14; len: 12; j_gene: TRBJ1-6; d_gene: .; CDR3aa: CASSKLARPLHF; CDR3nt: TGTGCCAGCAGCAAACTTGCGAGGCCCCTCCACTTT
abundance: .; v_gene: TRBV7-9; len: 19; j_gene: TRBJ2-2; d_gene: TRBD2; CDR3aa: CASSLGRGWTSRNTGELFF; CDR3nt: TGTGCCAGCAGCTTAGGTCGGGGTTGGACTAGCCGGAACACCGGGGAGCTGTTTTTT
abundance: .; v_gene: TRBV30; len: 14; j_gene: TRBJ2-5; d_gene: TRBD1; CDR3aa: CAWSVDRGSETQYF; CDR3nt: TGTGCCTGGAGCGTGGACAGGGGATCAGAGACCCAGTACTTC
abundance: .; v_gene: TRBV19; len: 15; j_gene: TRBJ1-3; d_gene: TRBD1; CDR3aa: CASRDSYRSGNTIYF; CDR3nt: TGTGCCTCCCGGGACAGTTACCGCTCTGGAAACACCATATATTTT
abundance: .; v_gene: TRBV3-1/TRBV3-2; len: 17; j_gene: TRBJ2-3; d_gene: TRBD2; CDR3aa: CASSLRLEGLGTYTQYF; CDR3nt: TGTGCCAGCAGTCTTAGATTAGAGGGACTAGGGACATATACGCAGTATTTT
abundance: .; v_gene: TRBV18; len: 14; j_gene: TRBJ1-5; d_gene: TRBD1; CDR3aa: CASSQGAYNQPQHF; CDR3nt: TGTGCCAGCTCACAGGGGGCATACAATCAGCCCCAGCATTTT
abundance: .; v_gene: TRBV19; len: 15; j_gene: TRBJ2-6; d_gene: .; CDR3aa: CASSYGISGANVLTF; CDR3nt: TGTGCCAGTAGTTACGGCATCTCTGGGGCCAACGTCCTGACTTTC
abundance: .; v_gene: TRBV6-5; len: 15; j_gene: TRBJ1-5; d_gene: .; CDR3aa: CASRGGGVSNQPQHF; CDR3nt: TGTGCCAGCAGGGGGGGCGGGGTGAGCAATCAGCCCCAGCATTTT
abundance: .; v_gene: TRBV4-2; len: 16; j_gene: TRBJ1-3; d_gene: .; CDR3aa: CASSQVGIMGGNTIYF; CDR3nt: TGTGCCAGCAGCCAAGTGGGCATAATGGGAGGAAACACCATATATTTT
abundance: .; v_gene: TRBV25-1; len: 13; j_gene: TRBJ2-7; d_gene: TRBD1; CDR3aa: CASTGGTGGEQYF; CDR3nt: TGTGCCAGCACAGGGGGGACAGGGGGCGAGCAGTACTTC
abundance: .; v_gene: TRBV30; len: 13; j_gene: TRBJ2-1; d_gene: .; CDR3aa: CAWTGIVSNEQFF; CDR3nt: TGTGCCTGGACAGGGATCGTTTCCAATGAGCAGTTCTTC
abundance: .; v_gene: TRBV6-1; len: 15; j_gene: TRBJ2-2; d_gene: TRBD1; CDR3aa: CASSERTGNTGELFF; CDR3nt: TGTGCCAGCAGTGAAAGGACAGGGAACACCGGGGAGCTGTTTTTT
abundance: .; v_gene: TRBV6-2/TRBV6-3; len: 15; j_gene: TRBJ2-5; d_gene: TRBD2; CDR3aa: CASSYDKRGVETQYF; CDR3nt: TGTGCCAGCAGTTATGACAAGCGGGGGGTGGAGACCCAGTACTTC
abundance: .; v_gene: TRBV6-5; len: 15; j_gene: TRBJ1-3; d_gene: TRBD1; CDR3aa: CASSRQGAFGNTIYF; CDR3nt: TGTGCCAGCAGCAGACAGGGGGCATTTGGAAACACCATATATTTT
abundance: .; v_gene: TRBV3-1/TRBV3-2; len: 15; j_gene: TRBJ2-3; d_gene: .; CDR3aa: CASSQTGVRGDTQYF; CDR3nt: TGTGCCAGCAGCCAAACAGGCGTGCGGGGAGATACGCAGTATTTT
abundance: .; v_gene: TRBV7-3; len: 15; j_gene: TRBJ2-3; d_gene: .; CDR3aa: CASSSQGGHTDTQYF; CDR3nt: TGTGCCAGCAGCTCCCAAGGGGGTCACACAGATACGCAGTATTTT
abundance: .; v_gene: TRBV3-1/TRBV3-2; len: 16; j_gene: TRBJ1-1; d_gene: .; CDR3aa: CASSQFSTRLGTEAFF; CDR3nt: TGTGCCAGCAGCCAGTTTAGTACAAGGTTGGGCACTGAAGCTTTCTTT
abundance: .; v_gene: TRBV14; len: 15; j_gene: TRBJ1-1; d_gene: .; CDR3aa: CASSQDVAGRTEAFF; CDR3nt: TGTGCCAGCAGCCAAGATGTCGCAGGGAGAACTGAAGCTTTCTTT
abundance: .; v_gene: TRBV23-1; len: 15; j_gene: TRBJ2-2; d_gene: .; CDR3aa: CASSPVDSITGELFF; CDR3nt: TGCGCCAGCAGCCCTGTGGACAGTATCACCGGGGAGCTGTTTTTT
abundance: .; v_gene: TRBV6-1; len: 16; j_gene: TRBJ1-1; d_gene: .; CDR3aa: CASSEALQGWNTEAFF; CDR3nt: TGTGCCAGCAGTGAAGCGCTTCAGGGATGGAACACTGAAGCTTTCTTT
abundance: .; v_gene: TRBV24-1; len: 16; j_gene: TRBJ2-7; d_gene: TRBD1; CDR3aa: CATTGQGVASSYEQYF; CDR3nt: TGTGCCACCACGGGACAGGGGGTCGCCAGCTCCTACGAGCAGTACTTC
abundance: .; v_gene: TRBV19; len: 15; j_gene: TRBJ1-1; d_gene: TRBD1; CDR3aa: CASSIKDRVNTEAFF; CDR3nt: TGTGCCAGTAGTATAAAGGACAGGGTGAACACTGAAGCTTTCTTT
abundance: .; v_gene: TRBV18; len: 15; j_gene: TRBJ1-1; d_gene: .; CDR3aa: CASSPIRGSNTEAFF; CDR3nt: TGTGCCAGCTCACCTATCAGAGGGTCGAACACTGAAGCTTTCTTT
abundance: .; v_gene: TRBV5-1; len: 13; j_gene: TRBJ2-7; d_gene: TRBD1; CDR3aa: CASSFQGENEQYF; CDR3nt: TGCGCCAGCAGCTTCCAGGGGGAGAACGAGCAGTACTTC
abundance: .; v_gene: TRBV5-1; len: 17; j_gene: TRBJ1-3; d_gene: .; CDR3aa: CASSSVKLSHSGNTIYF; CDR3nt: TGCGCCAGCAGCTCGGTGAAACTCTCCCACTCTGGAAACACCATATATTTT
abundance: .; v_gene: TRBV18; len: 12; j_gene: TRBJ1-1; d_gene: .; CDR3aa: CASSLRERAAFF; CDR3nt: TGTGCCAGCTCCCTCCGTGAGAGGGCAGCTTTCTTT
abundance: few; v_gene: TRBV6-4; len: 14; j_gene: TRBJ1-2; d_gene: .; CDR3aa: CASISEGTDYGYTF; CDR3nt: TGTGCCAGCATATCAGAGGGGACCGATTATGGCTACACCTTC
abundance: .; v_gene: TRBV3-1/TRBV3-2; len: 15; j_gene: TRBJ2-1; d_gene: TRBD2; CDR3aa: CASSPRVSGASGRFF; CDR3nt: TGTGCCAGCAGCCCGCGGGTTAGCGGGGCCTCTGGAAGGTTCTTC
abundance: .; v_gene: TRBV18; len: 15; j_gene: TRBJ1-5; d_gene: .; CDR3aa: CASSPFGEVNQPQHF; CDR3nt: TGTGCCAGCTCACCTTTTGGGGAGGTCAATCAGCCCCAGCATTTT
abundance: .; v_gene: TRBV5-1; len: 14; j_gene: TRBJ1-1; d_gene: .; CDR3aa: CASSSGTLNTEAFF; CDR3nt: TGCGCCAGCAGCTCGGGGACACTGAACACTGAAGCTTTCTTT
abundance: once; v_gene: TRBV11-2; len: 15; j_gene: TRBJ1-6; d_gene: .; CDR3aa: CASSLVGQVNSPLHF; CDR3nt: TGTGCCAGCAGCTTAGTTGGCCAGGTGAATTCACCCCTCCACTTT
abundance: .; v_gene: TRBV11-2; len: 12; j_gene: TRBJ2-7; d_gene: .; CDR3aa: CASSFARYEQYF; CDR3nt: TGTGCCAGCAGCTTTGCCCGCTACGAGCAGTACTTC
abundance: .; v_gene: TRBV18; len: 13; j_gene: TRBJ2-1; d_gene: .; CDR3aa: CASSPRTNNEQFF; CDR3nt: TGTGCCAGCTCACCAAGGACCAACAATGAGCAGTTCTTC
abundance: .; v_gene: TRBV19; len: 16; j_gene: TRBJ1-5; d_gene: .; CDR3aa: CASSLGGQYSNQPQHF; CDR3nt: TGTGCCAGTAGCCTCGGCGGACAATATAGCAATCAGCCCCAGCATTTT
abundance: .; v_gene: TRBV4-1; len: 16; j_gene: TRBJ2-3; d_gene: TRBD1; CDR3aa: CASSQGGTASTDTQYF; CDR3nt: TGCGCCAGCAGCCAAGGGGGGACAGCTAGCACAGATACGCAGTATTTT
abundance: .; v_gene: TRBV13; len: 15; j_gene: TRBJ1-3; d_gene: .; CDR3aa: CASSLGQASGNTIYF; CDR3nt: TGTGCCAGCAGCTTAGGCCAGGCATCTGGAAACACCATATATTTT
abundance: .; v_gene: TRBV7-3; len: 15; j_gene: TRBJ1-3; d_gene: .; CDR3aa: CASSRAGEAGNTIYF; CDR3nt: TGTGCCAGCAGCCGAGCAGGGGAGGCTGGAAACACCATATATTTT
abundance: .; v_gene: TRBV7-2; len: 15; j_gene: TRBJ2-7; d_gene: TRBD2; CDR3aa: CASSLVAGGSYEQYF; CDR3nt: TGTGCCAGCAGCTTAGTAGCGGGGGGTTCCTACGAGCAGTACTTC
abundance: few; v_gene: TRBV2; len: 13; j_gene: TRBJ1-1; d_gene: .; CDR3aa: CASSGPLNTEAFF; CDR3nt: TGTGCCAGCAGTGGACCCTTGAACACTGAAGCTTTCTTT
abundance: .; v_gene: TRBV21-1; len: 16; j_gene: TRBJ2-2; d_gene: .; CDR3aa: CASSKGPLTNTGELFF; CDR3nt: TGTGCCAGCAGCAAAGGTCCCCTCACGAACACCGGGGAGCTGTTTTTT
abundance: .; v_gene: TRBV6-1; len: 18; j_gene: TRBJ2-4; d_gene: TRBD2; CDR3aa: CASREWTSGGEAKNIQYF; CDR3nt: TGTGCCAGCAGAGAATGGACTAGCGGGGGGGAAGCCAAAAACATTCAGTACTTC
abundance: .; v_gene: TRBV5-1; len: 12; j_gene: TRBJ2-1; d_gene: TRBD2; CDR3aa: CASSLSSGEEFF; CDR3nt: TGCGCCAGCAGCTTGAGTAGCGGGGAGGAGTTCTTC
abundance: .; v_gene: TRBV19; len: 11; j_gene: TRBJ1-1; d_gene: .; CDR3aa: CASTYNTEAFF; CDR3nt: TGTGCCAGTACTTATAACACTGAAGCTTTCTTT